This T cell receptor beta chain appears in the sequencing data of a study of T cell repertoires in cytomegalovirus infection. Whole-study results and caveats: Clonotype analysis showed dominance of the ex vivo response by HLA-C-restricted CMV-specific TCR beta clonotypes. Cumulative public TCR beta family frequency identified CMV carriers with the relevant HLA.

This clonotype has at least ten counts. No antigen is known for it. A single record per CDR3 protein comes from TCRdb applying MiXCR to the reads. The sample lists hundreds of thousands of distinct CDR3 sequences, about 42% occurring once. Here the sequenced sample was cultured PBMCs, taken from culture after CMV antigen stimulation. This sequence was found in a human donor in good health (CMV status not recorded). Some clones in this sample may be carry-over from other donors' samples.

The CDR3 DNA reads TGTGCCAGCAGCTCACTAGCGGGGAGGGAGACCCAGTACTTC. Its protein product is CASSSLAGRETQYF. The chain recombines TRBV7-2 with TRBJ2-5; 10 bases are a match to TRBD2. CDR1 and CDR2 (germline): SGHTA, FQGNSA. The CDR3 runs 14 residues. V gave up 4 bases and J gave up 5 bases; unmatched junction bases: 4.